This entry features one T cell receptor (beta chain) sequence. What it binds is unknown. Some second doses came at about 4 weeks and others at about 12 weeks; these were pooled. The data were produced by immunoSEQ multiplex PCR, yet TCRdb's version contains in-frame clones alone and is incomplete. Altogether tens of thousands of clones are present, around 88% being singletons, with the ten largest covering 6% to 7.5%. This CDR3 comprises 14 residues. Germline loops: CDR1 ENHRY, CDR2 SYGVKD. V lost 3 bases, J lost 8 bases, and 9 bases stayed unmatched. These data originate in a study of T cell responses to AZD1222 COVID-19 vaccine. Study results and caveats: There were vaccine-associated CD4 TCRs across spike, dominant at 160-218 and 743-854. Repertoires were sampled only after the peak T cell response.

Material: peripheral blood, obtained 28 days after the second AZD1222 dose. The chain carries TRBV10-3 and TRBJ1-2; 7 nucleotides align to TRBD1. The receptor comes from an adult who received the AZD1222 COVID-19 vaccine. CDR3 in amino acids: CAISDALDRNGYTF. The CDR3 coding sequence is TGTGCCATCAGTGATGCTTTGGACAGGAACGGCTACACCTTC.